The 8 T cell receptor beta chains given below trace back to one sample, sequenced in a study of identical twins. Each CDR3 protein gets one entry after TCRdb re-called the 5' RACE reads with MiXCR. The data show some 330,000 distinct CDR3 sequences, around 9.7% seen once. Sequencing input: naive T cells sorted from blood. All receptors derive from a woman between 45 and 60 years old in good health.

The CDR3 DNA sequence: TGTGCCGTCGGAGAACCGGGACAGGGTAATACCGGGGAGCTGTTTTTT. This gives the protein CAVGEPGQGNTGELFF. V usage is TRBV10-3 and J usage is TRBJ2-2; 9 nucleotides agree with TRBD1. Germline V gene sequence: CDR1 ENHRY, CDR2 SYGVKD. The V segment lost 11 bases and the J segment 5 bases; nucleotides outside the gene matches: 15. This CDR3 has 16 residues.

This clonotype has only a few counts. The rearrangement joins TRBV7-9 to TRBJ2-3; D perhaps matches TRBD2 (7 bases). V lost 11 bases and J 4 bases, leaving 16 bases between the germline ends. Germline V gene sequence: CDR1 SEHNR, CDR2 FQNEAQ (reference sequence). The CDR3 consists of 13 residues. The CDR3 spells CAGISGGPDTQYF. Written as DNA, the CDR3 is TGTGCCGGTATTTCGGGGGGCCCAGATACGCAGTATTTT.

V gene TRBV5-1 combines with J gene TRBJ2-5, with 12 bases identical to TRBD2. The CDR3 extends over 16 amino acids. V lost 1 base, J lost 6 bases, and 7 bases stayed unmatched. CDR1 is SGHRS and CDR2 is YFSETQ in the germline V gene. CDR3 sequence: CASSLTTSGSRKTQYF. CDR3 nucleotides: TGCGCCAGCAGCTTGACGACTAGCGGGAGTAGGAAGACCCAGTACTTC.

This chain links TRBV27 with TRBJ2-3; either TRBD1 or TRBD2 may supply D (6 bases each). The germline CDR1 and CDR2 sequences are MNHEY and SMNVEV (reference sequence). The CDR3 spans 13 residues. The V and J ends lost 5 bases and 7 bases respectively, with 13 bases between them. The CDR3 sequence is CASSPLGGHTQYF. In DNA form, the CDR3 reads TGTGCCAGCAGTCCGCTCGGGGGCCATACGCAGTATTTT.

This clonotype was seen ten or more times. This rearrangement joins TRBV5-1 to TRBJ2-4; possibly TRBD2 for D (6 bases). Trimming removed 4 bases from V and 0 bases from J, with 8 bases in between. Looked up from germline, CDR1 is SGHRS and CDR2 is YFSETQ. CDR3 size: 14 residues. The chain's CDR3 is CASSVGLAKNIQYF. DNA of the CDR3: TGCGCCAGCAGCGTGGGACTAGCCAAAAACATTCAGTACTTC. The full variable domain, rest sourced from reference TRBV5-1 and TRBJ2-4, is KAGVTQTPRYLIKTRGQQVTLSCSPISGHRSVSWYQQTPGQGLQFLFEYFSETQRNKGNFPGRFSGRQFSNSRSEMNVSTLELGDSALYLCASSVGLAKNIQYFGAGTRLSVL.

This clonotype was found a few times. The V gene is TRBV7-2, the J gene TRBJ2-1, with 8 bases fitting TRBD2. From germline, CDR1 is SGHTA and CDR2 FQGNSA. The V gene end was trimmed by 1 base and the J gene end by 8 bases; junction bases not matched to a gene: 7. This CDR3 is built from 15 residues. In DNA, the CDR3 is TGTGCCAGCAGCTTAGGGCTAGCGGGTCTGTATGAGCAGTTCTTC. This gives the protein CASSLGLAGLYEQFF.

This clonotype has only a few counts. The chain couples TRBV3-1 to TRBJ2-1, with 7 bases lining up with TRBD1. The CDR3 has 16 amino acids. The germline CDR1 and CDR2 sequences are LGHDT and YNNKEL (reference sequence). V shed 0 bases and J 6 bases; nucleotides not matched to a gene: 8. As DNA, the CDR3 is TGTGCCAGCAGCCAAGATCCGGGACAGCAAGTCAATGAGCAGTTCTTC. This gives the protein CASSQDPGQQVNEQFF.

V gene TRBV4-1 combines with J gene TRBJ2-3; 10 nucleotides align to TRBD2. This CDR3 has 17 residues. Trimming cost V 0 bases and J 2 bases; bases outside gene matches: 5. CDR1 and CDR2 from the germline V gene are MGHRA and YSYEKL. In nucleotides, the CDR3 is TGCGCCAGCAGCCAAGATGGAACTAGCGGGGACACAGATACGCAGTATTTT. Protein product: CASSQDGTSGDTDTQYF.